The 20 T cell receptor beta chains in this list originate from one sample, sequenced in a study of blood T cell repertoires in COVID-19. The assay was immunoSEQ multiplex PCR, and TCRdb's table has in-frame clones only and misses some. The sample records tens of thousands of clones, 75% to 90% being singletons. Sequencing was carried out using peripheral blood. These receptor sequences come from a man aged 80 or over with active or convalescent COVID-19.

This rearrangement joins TRBV3-1 (or the pseudogene TRBV3-2) to TRBJ1-6; D uncertain. This CDR3 is 15 amino acids long. The germline V gene encodes CDR1 LGHDT and CDR2 YNNKEL (reference sequence). Trimming cost V 0 bases and J 9 bases, with 12 bases left between them. The CDR3 DNA reads TGTGCCAGCAGCCAAGAGGGCCACGGTATTTCACCCCTCCACTTT. Translating gives CASSQEGHGISPLHF.

The chain carries TRBV5-1 and TRBJ2-1, with 9 bases fitting TRBD2. The CDR3 loop spans 15 amino acids. Trimming at V came to 0 bases and at J to 8 bases, leaving 6 bases not matched to a gene. CDR1 is SGHRS, CDR2 YFSETQ, per germline. This CDR3 reads CASSLAASGTDEQFF. DNA for the CDR3: TGCGCCAGCAGCTTGGCTGCTAGCGGGACAGATGAGCAGTTCTTC.

The chain carries TRBV7-8 and TRBJ1-2; 8 nucleotides line up with TRBD1. With V trimmed by 5 bases and J by 3 bases, 5 bases remained unmatched. This CDR3 contains 14 residues. Germline loops: CDR1 SGHVS, CDR2 FQNEAQ. The CDR3: CASSRDRKDYGYTF. The DNA of the CDR3 is TGTGCCAGCAGCCGGGACAGGAAGGACTATGGCTACACCTTC.

The rearrangement joins TRBV5-1 to TRBJ2-1, with 7 bases lining up with TRBD1. V gave up 4 bases and J gave up 0 bases; unmatched junction bases: 7. Germline V lookup: CDR1 SGHRS, CDR2 YFSETQ. This CDR3 has 16 residues. CDR3 nucleotide sequence: TGCGCCAGCAGCAAGAGACAGGGACGCTCCTACAATGAGCAGTTCTTC. Protein sequence: CASSKRQGRSYNEQFF.

The CDR3 DNA sequence: TGTGCCAGCACCAGAGGACTGGGTGAGAGCTACACCTTC. Amino acid sequence: CASTRGLGESYTF. This chain links TRBV12-3 or TRBV12-4 with TRBJ1-2; D is undetermined. V was shortened by 7 bases and J by 9 bases, with 18 bases between the two germline ends. The CDR3 extends over 13 amino acids.

The chain employs TRBV19 and TRBJ2-3; D is possibly TRBD1 (5 bases). This CDR3 comprises 15 residues. The germline CDR1 and CDR2 sequences are LNHDA and SQIVND (reference sequence). V was pared by 3 bases and J by 6 bases, with 16 bases between. The CDR3 DNA sequence: TGTGCCAGTAGTATGAGTCAGGGTTTCTGGGATACGCAGTATTTT. Translated, it gives CASSMSQGFWDTQYF.

J is TRBJ2-2 and V is TRBV7-9; D is possibly TRBD2 (6 bases). CDR3 length equals 15 residues. Germline CDR1 SEHNR, CDR2 FQNEAQ (reference sequence). Trimming pared 5 bases from V and 4 bases from J, leaving 14 bases between. This CDR3 is CASSPKEGITGELFF. CDR3 in DNA: TGTGCCAGCAGCCCAAAGGAGGGGATCACCGGGGAGCTGTTTTTT.

V is TRBV2 and J is TRBJ1-6; D gene uncertain. From germline, CDR1 is SNHLY and CDR2 FYNNEI. V gave up 7 bases and J gave up 3 bases, with 13 bases separating them. The CDR3 runs to 15 residues. This CDR3 reads CASITQRGYNSPLHF. CDR3 in DNA: TGTGCCAGCATCACCCAGCGGGGCTATAATTCACCCCTCCACTTT.

The gene calls are TRBV6-5 and TRBJ2-7, with 7 bases lining up with TRBD2. The CDR3 covers 13 residues. Germline-derived CDR1 and CDR2 are MNHEY and SVGAGI. With V trimmed by 8 bases and J by 3 bases, 7 bases remained unmatched. CDR3 nucleotide sequence: TGTGCCAGCCGGCGGGGGACCAACTACGAGCAGTACTTC. This translates into CASRRGTNYEQYF.

The rearrangement links TRBV7-8 to TRBJ2-7; the D gene is possibly TRBD2 (5 bases). V gave up 4 bases and J gave up 4 bases, with 14 bases separating them. The germline gives CDR1 SGHVS, CDR2 FQNEAQ. CDR3 length: 14 amino acids. The CDR3 protein is CASSSTRTGYEQYF. CDR3 bases: TGTGCCAGCAGCTCCACCAGGACGGGATACGAGCAGTACTTC.

The chain joins TRBV30 to TRBJ2-1; 7 nucleotides agree with TRBD1. J was trimmed by 2 bases and V by 3 bases; bases with no gene match: 1. The CDR3 spans 13 residues. Germline V gene sequence: CDR1 GTSNPN, CDR2 SVGIG (reference sequence). CDR3 region: CAWRGGTYNEQFF. The CDR3, as DNA: TGTGCCTGGAGAGGGGGCACCTACAATGAGCAGTTCTTC.

The rearrangement uses TRBV5-1 and TRBJ2-3, with D possibly matching TRBD2 (7 bases). The CDR3 runs to 16 residues. V was shortened by 6 bases and J by 4 bases, with 21 bases between the two germline ends. CDR1 SGHRS and CDR2 YFSETQ come from the germline V gene. The CDR3 protein is CASMPRGGLGADTQYF. The CDR3 DNA is TGCGCCAGCATGCCTAGGGGGGGCCTCGGGGCAGATACGCAGTATTTT.

V gene TRBV6-5 combines with J gene TRBJ1-2; D is unclear. Germline-derived CDR1 and CDR2 are MNHEY and SVGAGI. The CDR3 contains 12 residues. V dropped 5 bases and J dropped 8 bases, with 12 bases sitting between them. The CDR3 nucleotides read TGTGCCAGCAGTCCCCAACTAGGCGGCTACACCTTC. This codes for CASSPQLGGYTF.

This clone was detected once. The rearrangement uses TRBV6-2 or TRBV6-3 and TRBJ2-7, with 7 bases identical to TRBD1. Losses at the gene ends were 5 bases for V and 6 bases for J; bases not matched to a gene: 10. There are 14 residues in the CDR3. Germline-derived CDR1 and CDR2 are MNHEY and SVGEGT. CDR3 nucleotides: TGTGCCAGCAGTAAAACAGGGGTTTTTTCCGAGCAGTACTTC. This gives the protein CASSKTGVFSEQYF.

V and J are TRBV6-4 and TRBJ1-5; tentative D call: TRBD1 (5 bases). This CDR3 is built from 13 residues. From germline, CDR1 is MRHNA and CDR2 SNTAGT. Trimming shortened V by 6 bases and J by 4 bases, and 10 bases separated the two germline ends. CDR3 DNA sequence: TGTGCCAGCAGCCAACAGGAAAATCAGCCCCAGCATTTT. This gives the protein CASSQQENQPQHF.

The chain employs TRBV7-9 and TRBJ1-2; D is ambiguous. Trimming pared 0 bases from V and 3 bases from J, leaving 11 bases between. Germline V gene data show CDR1 as SEHNR and CDR2 as FQNEAQ (reference sequence). The CDR3 consists of 15 residues. The CDR3 sequence: CASSLARGVDYGYTF. CDR3 in DNA: TGTGCCAGCAGCTTAGCCCGGGGAGTTGACTATGGCTACACCTTC.

Written as DNA, the CDR3 is TGTGCCACCAAGGAGGGTAACACAGATACGCAGTATTTT. Translation gives CATKEGNTDTQYF. The rearrangement uses TRBV6-5 and TRBJ2-3, with D maybe TRBD2 (6 bases). The V and J ends lost 10 bases and 2 bases respectively, with 13 bases between them. CDR1 is MNHEY and CDR2 is SVGAGI in the germline V gene. This CDR3 contains 13 residues.

This rearrangement joins TRBV6-5 to TRBJ1-5; possibly TRBD1 for D (5 bases). The ends were cut back, 6 bases at V and 5 bases at J, with 11 bases in the middle. Germline-derived CDR1 and CDR2 are MNHEY and SVGAGI. The length of the CDR3 is 13 residues. The CDR3 region is CASRPGKDQPQHF. The CDR3 region has the DNA TGTGCCAGCAGGCCAGGGAAGGATCAGCCCCAGCATTTT.

The chain couples TRBV4-3 to TRBJ1-2, with D possibly being TRBD1 (5 bases). The germline V and J ends were trimmed by 0 bases and 4 bases, with 21 bases remaining between them. The CDR3 runs to 18 residues. Germline-derived CDR1 and CDR2 are LGHNA and YSLEER. In nucleotides, the CDR3 is TGCGCCAGCAGCCAAGATCTAGGAAGATCAGGGTTGGCCTATGGCTACACCTTC. Amino acid sequence: CASSQDLGRSGLAYGYTF.

The rearrangement links TRBV7-9 to TRBJ2-5; the match to TRBD2 covers 12 bases. This CDR3 region has 17 residues. After removal of 4 bases from V and 3 bases from J, the junction contained 9 bases not matched to a gene. Per germline, CDR1 SEHNR and CDR2 FQNEAQ (reference sequence). The CDR3 nucleotides read TGTGCCAGCAGCTGGGCTAGCGGGAGGGCCAGTAAAGAGACCCAGTACTTC. Protein: CASSWASGRASKETQYF.